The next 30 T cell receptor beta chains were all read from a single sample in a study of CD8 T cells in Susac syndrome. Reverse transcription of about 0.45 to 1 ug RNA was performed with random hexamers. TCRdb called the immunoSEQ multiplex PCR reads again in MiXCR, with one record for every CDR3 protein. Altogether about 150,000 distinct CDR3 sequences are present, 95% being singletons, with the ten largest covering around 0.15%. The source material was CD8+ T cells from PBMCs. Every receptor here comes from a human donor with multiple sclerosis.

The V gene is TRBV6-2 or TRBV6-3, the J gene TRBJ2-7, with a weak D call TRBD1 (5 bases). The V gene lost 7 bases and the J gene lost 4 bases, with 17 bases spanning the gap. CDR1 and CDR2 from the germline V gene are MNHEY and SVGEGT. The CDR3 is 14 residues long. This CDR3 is CASTSPQGRYEQYV. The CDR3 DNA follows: TGTGCCAGCACGTCACCTCAGGGCAGGTACGAGCAGTACGTC.

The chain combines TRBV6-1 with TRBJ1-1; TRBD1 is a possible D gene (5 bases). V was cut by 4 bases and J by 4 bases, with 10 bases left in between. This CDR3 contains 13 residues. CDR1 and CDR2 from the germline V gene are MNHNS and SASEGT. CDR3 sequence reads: CASSGAGGTEAFF. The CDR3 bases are TGTGCCAGCAGTGGCGCCGGGGGCACTGAAGCTTTCTTT.

In DNA form, the CDR3 reads TGTGCCAGTTTTGGGACAGCCTCAACTAACTATGGCTACACCTTC. Translated: CASFGTASTNYGYTF. The rearrangement joins TRBV12-3 or TRBV12-4 to TRBJ1-2; 7 bases agree with TRBD1. The CDR3 is 15 residues long. After removal of 9 bases from V and 0 bases from J, the junction contained 10 bases not matched to a gene.

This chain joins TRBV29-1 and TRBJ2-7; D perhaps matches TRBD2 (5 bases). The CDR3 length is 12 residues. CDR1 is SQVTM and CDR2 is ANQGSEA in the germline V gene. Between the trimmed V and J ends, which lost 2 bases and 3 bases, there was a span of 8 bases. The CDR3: CSVESRDYEQYF. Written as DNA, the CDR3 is TGCAGCGTTGAATCCCGGGACTACGAGCAGTACTTC.

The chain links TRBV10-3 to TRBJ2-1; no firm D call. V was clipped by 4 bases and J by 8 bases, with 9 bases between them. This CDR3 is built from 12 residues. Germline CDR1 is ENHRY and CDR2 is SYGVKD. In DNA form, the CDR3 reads TGTGCCATCAGTGCGCCCTCGGATGAGCAGTTCTTC. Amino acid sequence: CAISAPSDEQFF.

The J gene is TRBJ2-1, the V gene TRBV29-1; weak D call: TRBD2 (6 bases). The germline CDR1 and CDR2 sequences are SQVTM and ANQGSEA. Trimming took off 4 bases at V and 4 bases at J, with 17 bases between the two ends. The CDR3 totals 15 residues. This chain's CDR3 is CSVAPGSALYNEQFF. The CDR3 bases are TGCAGCGTTGCCCCCGGGAGCGCACTATACAATGAGCAGTTCTTC.

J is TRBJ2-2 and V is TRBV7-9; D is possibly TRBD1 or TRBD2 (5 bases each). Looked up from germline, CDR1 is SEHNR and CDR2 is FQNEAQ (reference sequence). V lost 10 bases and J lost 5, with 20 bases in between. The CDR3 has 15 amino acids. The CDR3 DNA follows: TGTGCCACCTACCAAACGAGGGGAACAACCGGGGAGCTGTTTTTT. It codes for CATYQTRGTTGELFF.

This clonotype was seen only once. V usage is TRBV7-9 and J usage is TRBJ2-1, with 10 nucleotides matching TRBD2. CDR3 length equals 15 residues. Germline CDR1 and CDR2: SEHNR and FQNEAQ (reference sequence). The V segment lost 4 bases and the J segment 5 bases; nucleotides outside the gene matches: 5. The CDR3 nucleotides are TGTGCCAGCAGCTGGGGACTAGCGAGCAACAATGAGCAGTTCTTC. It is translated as CASSWGLASNNEQFF.

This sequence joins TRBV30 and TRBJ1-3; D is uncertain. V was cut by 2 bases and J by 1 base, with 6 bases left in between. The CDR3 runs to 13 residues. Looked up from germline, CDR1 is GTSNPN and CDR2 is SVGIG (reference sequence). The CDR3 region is CAWSTNSGNTIYF. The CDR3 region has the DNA TGTGCCTGGAGTACGAATTCTGGAAACACCATATATTTT.

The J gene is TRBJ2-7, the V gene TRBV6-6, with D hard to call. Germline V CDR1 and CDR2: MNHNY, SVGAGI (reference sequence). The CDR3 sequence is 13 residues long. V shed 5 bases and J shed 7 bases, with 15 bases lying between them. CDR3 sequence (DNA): TGTGCCAGCAGTCCCCCCCCGGGCTCGGAGCAGTACGTC. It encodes CASSPPPGSEQYV.

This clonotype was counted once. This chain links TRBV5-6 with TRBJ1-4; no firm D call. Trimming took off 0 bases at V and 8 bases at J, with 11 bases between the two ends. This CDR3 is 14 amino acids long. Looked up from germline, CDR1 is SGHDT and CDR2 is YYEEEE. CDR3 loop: CASSLAGLGEKLFF. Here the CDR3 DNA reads TGTGCCAGCAGCTTGGCGGGCCTCGGGGAAAAACTGTTTTTT.

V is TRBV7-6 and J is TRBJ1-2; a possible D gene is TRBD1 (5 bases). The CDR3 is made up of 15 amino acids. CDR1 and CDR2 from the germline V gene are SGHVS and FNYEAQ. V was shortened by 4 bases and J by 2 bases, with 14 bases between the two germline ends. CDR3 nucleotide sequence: TGTGCCAGCAGCTCGACCGCCCAGGGAAACTATGGCTACACCTTC. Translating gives CASSSTAQGNYGYTF.

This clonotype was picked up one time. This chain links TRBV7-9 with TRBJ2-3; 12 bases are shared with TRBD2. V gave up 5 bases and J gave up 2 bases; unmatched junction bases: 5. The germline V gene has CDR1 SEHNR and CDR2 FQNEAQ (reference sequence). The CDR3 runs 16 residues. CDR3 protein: CASSPASGGATDTQYF. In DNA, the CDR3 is TGTGCCAGCAGCCCAGCTAGCGGGGGGGCCACAGATACGCAGTATTTT.

The CDR3 sequence is CATSDLRQGTQYF. CDR3 DNA sequence: TGTGCCACCAGTGATTTGCGACAGGGGACGCAGTATTTT. The chain recombines TRBV24-1 with TRBJ2-3, with 8 bases lining up with TRBD1. The trim removed 0 bases at V and 9 bases at J, leaving 1 base unmatched. This CDR3 region has 13 residues. Germline assignment: CDR1 KGHDR and CDR2 SFDVKD.

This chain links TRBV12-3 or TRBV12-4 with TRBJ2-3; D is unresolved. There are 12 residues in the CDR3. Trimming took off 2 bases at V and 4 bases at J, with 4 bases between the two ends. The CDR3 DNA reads TGTGCCAGCAGTTTACCGGCAGATACGCAGTATTTT. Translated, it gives CASSLPADTQYF.

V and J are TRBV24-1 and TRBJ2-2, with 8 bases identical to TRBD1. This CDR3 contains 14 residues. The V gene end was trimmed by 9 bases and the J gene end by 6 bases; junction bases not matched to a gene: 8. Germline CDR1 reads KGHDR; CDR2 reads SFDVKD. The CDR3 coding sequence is TGTGCCACCTTCTGGACAGGGTACGCCGGGGAGCTGTTTTTT. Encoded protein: CATFWTGYAGELFF.

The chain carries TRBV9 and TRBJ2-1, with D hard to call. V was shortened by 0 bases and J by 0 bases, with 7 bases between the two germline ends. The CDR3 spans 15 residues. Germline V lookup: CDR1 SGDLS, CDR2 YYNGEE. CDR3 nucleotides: TGTGCCAGCAGCGTAGGGATCAACTCCTACAATGAGCAGTTCTTC. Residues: CASSVGINSYNEQFF.

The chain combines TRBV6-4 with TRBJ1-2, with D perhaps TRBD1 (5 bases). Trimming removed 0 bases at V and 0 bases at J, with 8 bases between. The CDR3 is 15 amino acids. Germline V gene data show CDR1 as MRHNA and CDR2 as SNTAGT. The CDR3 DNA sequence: TGTGCCAGCAGTGACTCCGACAGACCTAACTATGGCTACACCTTC. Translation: CASSDSDRPNYGYTF.

In DNA, the CDR3 is TGTGCCTGGAGTTGGGGCAGGGAGGGGTCAGATACGCAGTATTTT. Translation gives CAWSWGREGSDTQYF. The gene calls are TRBV30 and TRBJ2-3, with 7 positions matching TRBD2. CDR3 length: 15 amino acids. J was trimmed by 4 bases and V by 2 bases; bases with no gene match: 9. Germline V gene lookup returns CDR1 GTSNPN and CDR2 SVGIG (reference sequence).

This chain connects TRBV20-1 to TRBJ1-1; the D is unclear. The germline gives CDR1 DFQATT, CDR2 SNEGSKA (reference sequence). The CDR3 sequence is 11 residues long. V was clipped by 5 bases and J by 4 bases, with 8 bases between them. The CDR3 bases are TGCAGTGCTCCCTGGGGCACTGAAGCTTTCTTT. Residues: CSAPWGTEAFF.

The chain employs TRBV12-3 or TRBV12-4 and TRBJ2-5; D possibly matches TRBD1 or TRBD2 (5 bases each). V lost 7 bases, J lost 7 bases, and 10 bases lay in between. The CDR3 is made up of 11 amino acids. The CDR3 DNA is TGTGCCAGCATCCGTGGGGGGACCCAGTACTTC. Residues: CASIRGGTQYF.

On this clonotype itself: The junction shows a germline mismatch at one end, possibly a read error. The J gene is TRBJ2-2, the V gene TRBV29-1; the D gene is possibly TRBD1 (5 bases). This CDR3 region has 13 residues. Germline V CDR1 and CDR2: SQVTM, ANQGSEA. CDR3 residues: CSAEGVVTGELFF. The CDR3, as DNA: TGCAGCGCTGAAGGGGTTGTAACCGGGGAGCTGTTTTTT.

This CDR3 reads CSVGDGSVYEQYF. CDR3 coding DNA: TGCAGCGTTGGGGACGGGTCGGTCTACGAGCAGTACTTC. This rearrangement joins TRBV29-1 to TRBJ2-7; the D gene could be TRBD1 or TRBD2 (5 bases each). This CDR3 is 13 amino acids long. The V gene's germline CDR1 is SQVTM and CDR2 ANQGSEA. V was clipped by 4 bases and J by 3 bases, with 13 bases between them.

The DNA of the CDR3 is TGTGCCAGCAACCCGCACCCCGGGGGGAACACCTACGAGCAGTACTTC. It encodes CASNPHPGGNTYEQYF. The chain couples TRBV11-2 to TRBJ2-7, with 7 bases aligning to TRBD2. Per germline, CDR1 SGHAT and CDR2 FQNNGV. The CDR3 extends over 16 amino acids. J gave up 2 bases and V 7 bases, and 14 bases lay outside the gene matches.

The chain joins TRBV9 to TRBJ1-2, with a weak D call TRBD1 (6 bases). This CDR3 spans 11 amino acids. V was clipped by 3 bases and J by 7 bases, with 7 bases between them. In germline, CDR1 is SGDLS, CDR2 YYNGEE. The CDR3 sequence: CASSAQGGYTF. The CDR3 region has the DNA TGTGCCAGCAGCGCACAGGGTGGCTACACCTTC.

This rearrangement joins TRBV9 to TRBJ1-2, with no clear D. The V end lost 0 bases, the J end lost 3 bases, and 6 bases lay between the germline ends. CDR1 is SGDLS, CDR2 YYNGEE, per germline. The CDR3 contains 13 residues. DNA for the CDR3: TGTGCCAGCAGCGTAGGCAGTGACTATGGCTACACCTTC. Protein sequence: CASSVGSDYGYTF.

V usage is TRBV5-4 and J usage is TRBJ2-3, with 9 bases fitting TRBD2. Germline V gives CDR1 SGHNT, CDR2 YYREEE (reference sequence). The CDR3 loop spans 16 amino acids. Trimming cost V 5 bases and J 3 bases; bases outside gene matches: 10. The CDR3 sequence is CASRTQGGGATDTQYF. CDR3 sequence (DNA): TGTGCCAGCAGGACCCAGGGCGGGGGGGCAACAGATACGCAGTATTTT.

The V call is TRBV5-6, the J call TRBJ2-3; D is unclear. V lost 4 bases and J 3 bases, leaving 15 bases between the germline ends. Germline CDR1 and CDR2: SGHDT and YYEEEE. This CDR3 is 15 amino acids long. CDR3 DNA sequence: TGTGCCAGCAGCCCGCAGACTGAAGGAACAGATACGCAGTATTTT. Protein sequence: CASSPQTEGTDTQYF.

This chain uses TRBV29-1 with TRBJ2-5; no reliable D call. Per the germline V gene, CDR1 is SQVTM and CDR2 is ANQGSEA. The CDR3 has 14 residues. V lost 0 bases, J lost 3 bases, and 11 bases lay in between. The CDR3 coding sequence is TGCAGCGTTGAAGATACTCTCGAGGAAGAGACCCAGTACTTC. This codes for CSVEDTLEEETQYF.

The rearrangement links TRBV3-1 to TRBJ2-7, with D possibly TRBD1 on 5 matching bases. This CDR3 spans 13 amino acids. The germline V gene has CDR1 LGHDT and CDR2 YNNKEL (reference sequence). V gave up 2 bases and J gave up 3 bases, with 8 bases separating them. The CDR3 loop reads CASSQPDSYEQYF. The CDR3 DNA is TGTGCCAGCAGCCAACCCGACAGCTACGAGCAGTACTTC.